This TCR beta chain is from a study of shared clonotypes between healthy human individuals. In the study overall: Two women and a few men aged 18 to 49 served as donors.

The assay was immunoSEQ multiplex PCR, and TCRdb's table has in-frame clones only and misses some. The sample carries 500,000 or so clones, 90% to 97% recorded once. V was pared by 4 bases and J by 3 bases, with 12 bases between. Germline values: CDR1 SNHLY, CDR2 FYNNEI. The CDR3 spans 15 residues. V is TRBV2 and J is TRBJ1-4; D not resolved. Sequenced sample: naive CD4+ T cells sorted from blood. The subset denotes: CD45RA+ positively selected. The sequence came from a woman between 25 and 40 years old in good health. The CDR3 DNA reads as TGTGCCAGCAGTGCTGGGATAGTGGCTAATGAAAAACTGTTTTTT. Amino acid sequence: CASSAGIVANEKLFF.